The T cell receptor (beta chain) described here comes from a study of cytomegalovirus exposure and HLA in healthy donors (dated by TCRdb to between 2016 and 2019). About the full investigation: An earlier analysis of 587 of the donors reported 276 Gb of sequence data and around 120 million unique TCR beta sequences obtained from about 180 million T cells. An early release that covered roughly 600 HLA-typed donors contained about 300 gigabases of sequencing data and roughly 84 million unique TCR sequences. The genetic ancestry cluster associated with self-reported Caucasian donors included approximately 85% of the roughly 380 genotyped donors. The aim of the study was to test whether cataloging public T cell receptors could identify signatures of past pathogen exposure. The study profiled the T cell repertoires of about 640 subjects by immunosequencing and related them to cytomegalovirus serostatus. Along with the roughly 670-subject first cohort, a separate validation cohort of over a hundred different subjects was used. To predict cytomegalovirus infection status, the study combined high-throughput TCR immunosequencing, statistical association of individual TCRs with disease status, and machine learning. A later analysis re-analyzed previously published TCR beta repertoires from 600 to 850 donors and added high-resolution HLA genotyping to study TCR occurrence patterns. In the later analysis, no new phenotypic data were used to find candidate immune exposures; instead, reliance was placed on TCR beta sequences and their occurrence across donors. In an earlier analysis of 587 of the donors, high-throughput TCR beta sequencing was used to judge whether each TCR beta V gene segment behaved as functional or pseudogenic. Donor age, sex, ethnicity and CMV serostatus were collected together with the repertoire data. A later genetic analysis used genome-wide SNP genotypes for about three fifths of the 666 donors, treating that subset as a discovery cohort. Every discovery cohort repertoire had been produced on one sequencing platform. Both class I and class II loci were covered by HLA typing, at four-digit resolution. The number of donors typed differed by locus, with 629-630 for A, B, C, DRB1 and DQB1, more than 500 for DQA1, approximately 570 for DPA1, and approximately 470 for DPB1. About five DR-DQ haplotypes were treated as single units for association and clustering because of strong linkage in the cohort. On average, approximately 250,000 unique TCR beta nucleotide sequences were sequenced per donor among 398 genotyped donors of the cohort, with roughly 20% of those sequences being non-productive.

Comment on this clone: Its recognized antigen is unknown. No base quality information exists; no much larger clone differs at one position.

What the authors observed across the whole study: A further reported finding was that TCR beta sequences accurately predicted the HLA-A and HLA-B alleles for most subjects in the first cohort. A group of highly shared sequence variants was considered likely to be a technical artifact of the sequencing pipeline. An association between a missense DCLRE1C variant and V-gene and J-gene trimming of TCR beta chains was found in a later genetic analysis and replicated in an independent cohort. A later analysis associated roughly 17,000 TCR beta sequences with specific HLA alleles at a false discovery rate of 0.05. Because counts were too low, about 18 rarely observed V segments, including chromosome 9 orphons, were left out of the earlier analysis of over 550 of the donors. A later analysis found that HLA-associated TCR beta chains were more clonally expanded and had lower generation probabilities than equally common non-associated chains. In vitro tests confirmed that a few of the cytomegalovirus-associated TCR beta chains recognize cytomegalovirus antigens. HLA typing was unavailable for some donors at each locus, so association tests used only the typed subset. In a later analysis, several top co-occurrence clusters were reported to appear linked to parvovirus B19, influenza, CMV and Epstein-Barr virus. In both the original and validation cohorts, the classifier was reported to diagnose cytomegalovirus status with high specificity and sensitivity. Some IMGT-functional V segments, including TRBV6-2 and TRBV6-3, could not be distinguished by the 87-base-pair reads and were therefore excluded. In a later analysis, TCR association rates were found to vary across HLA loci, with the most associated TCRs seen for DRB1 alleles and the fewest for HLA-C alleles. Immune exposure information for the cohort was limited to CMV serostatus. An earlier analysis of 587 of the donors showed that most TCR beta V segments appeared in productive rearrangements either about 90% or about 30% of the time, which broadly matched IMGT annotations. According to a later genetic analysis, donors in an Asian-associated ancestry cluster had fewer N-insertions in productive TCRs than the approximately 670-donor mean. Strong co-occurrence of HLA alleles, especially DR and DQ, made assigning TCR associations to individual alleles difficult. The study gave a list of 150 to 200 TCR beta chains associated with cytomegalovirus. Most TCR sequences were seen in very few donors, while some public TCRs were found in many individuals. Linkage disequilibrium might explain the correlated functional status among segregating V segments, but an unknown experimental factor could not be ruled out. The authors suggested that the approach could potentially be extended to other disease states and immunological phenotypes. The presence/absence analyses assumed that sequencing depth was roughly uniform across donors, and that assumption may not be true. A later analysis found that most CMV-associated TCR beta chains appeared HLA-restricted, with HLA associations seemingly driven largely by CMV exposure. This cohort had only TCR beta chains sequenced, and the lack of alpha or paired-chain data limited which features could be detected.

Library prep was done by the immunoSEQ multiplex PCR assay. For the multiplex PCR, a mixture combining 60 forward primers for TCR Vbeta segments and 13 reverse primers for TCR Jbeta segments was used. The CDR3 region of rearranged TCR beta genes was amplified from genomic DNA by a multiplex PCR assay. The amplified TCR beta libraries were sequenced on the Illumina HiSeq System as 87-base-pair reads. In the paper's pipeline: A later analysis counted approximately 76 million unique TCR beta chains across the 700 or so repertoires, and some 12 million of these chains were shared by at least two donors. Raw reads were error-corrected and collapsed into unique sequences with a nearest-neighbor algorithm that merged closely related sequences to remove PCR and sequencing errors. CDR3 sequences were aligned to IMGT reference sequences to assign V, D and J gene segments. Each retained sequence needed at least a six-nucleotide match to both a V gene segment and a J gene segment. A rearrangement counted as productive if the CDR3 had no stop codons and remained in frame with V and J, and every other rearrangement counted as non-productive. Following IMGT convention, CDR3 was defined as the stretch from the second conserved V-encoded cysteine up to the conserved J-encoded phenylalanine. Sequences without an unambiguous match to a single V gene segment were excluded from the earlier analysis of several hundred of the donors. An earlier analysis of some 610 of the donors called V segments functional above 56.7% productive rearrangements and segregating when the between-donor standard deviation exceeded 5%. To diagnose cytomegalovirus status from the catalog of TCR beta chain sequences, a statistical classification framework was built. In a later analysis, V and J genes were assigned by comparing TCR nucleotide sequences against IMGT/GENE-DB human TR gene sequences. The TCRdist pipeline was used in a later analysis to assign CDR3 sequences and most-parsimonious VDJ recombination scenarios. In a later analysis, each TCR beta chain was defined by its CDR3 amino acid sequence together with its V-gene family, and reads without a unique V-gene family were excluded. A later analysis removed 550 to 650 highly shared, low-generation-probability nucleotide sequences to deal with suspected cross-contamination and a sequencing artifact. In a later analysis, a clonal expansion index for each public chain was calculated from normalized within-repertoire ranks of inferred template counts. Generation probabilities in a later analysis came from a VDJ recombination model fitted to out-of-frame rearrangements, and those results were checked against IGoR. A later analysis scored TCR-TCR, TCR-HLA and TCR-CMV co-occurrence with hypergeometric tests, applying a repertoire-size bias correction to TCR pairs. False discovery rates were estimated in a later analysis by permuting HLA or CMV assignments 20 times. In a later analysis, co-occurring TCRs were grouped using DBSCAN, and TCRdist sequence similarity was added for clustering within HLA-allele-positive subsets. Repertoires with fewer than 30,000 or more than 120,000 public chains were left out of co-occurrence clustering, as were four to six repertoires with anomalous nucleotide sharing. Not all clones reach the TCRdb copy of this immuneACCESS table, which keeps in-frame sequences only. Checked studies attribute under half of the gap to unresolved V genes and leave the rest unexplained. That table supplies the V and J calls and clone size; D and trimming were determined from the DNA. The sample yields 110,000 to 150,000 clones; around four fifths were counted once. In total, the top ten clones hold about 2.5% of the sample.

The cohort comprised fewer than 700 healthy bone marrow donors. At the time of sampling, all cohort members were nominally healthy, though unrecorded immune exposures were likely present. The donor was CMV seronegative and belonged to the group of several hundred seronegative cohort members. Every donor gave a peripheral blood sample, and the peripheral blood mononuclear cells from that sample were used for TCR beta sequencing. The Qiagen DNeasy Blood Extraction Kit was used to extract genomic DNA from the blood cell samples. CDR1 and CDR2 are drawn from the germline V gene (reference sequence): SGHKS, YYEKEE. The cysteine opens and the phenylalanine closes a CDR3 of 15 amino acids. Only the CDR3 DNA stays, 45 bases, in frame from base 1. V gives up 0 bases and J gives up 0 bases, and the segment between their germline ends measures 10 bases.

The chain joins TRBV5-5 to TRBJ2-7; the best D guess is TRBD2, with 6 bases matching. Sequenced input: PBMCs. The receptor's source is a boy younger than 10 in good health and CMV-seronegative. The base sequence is TGTGCCAGCAGCTTGGAGGAGGGAATCTCCTACGAGCAGTACTTC. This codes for CASSLEEGISYEQYF.